The 21 T cell receptor beta chains reported below all come from one sample, sequenced in a study of blood T cell repertoires in COVID-19. Assay: immunoSEQ multiplex PCR; the TCRdb copy retains only in-frame clones and omits some. The sample contains approximately 51,000 clones, around 86% of which appear only once. Sequencing was carried out using peripheral blood. The source of these receptors is a woman older than 75 with COVID-19, enrolled during active disease.

V gene TRBV28 combines with J gene TRBJ1-5; TRBD1 might be the D (5 bases). CDR3 length: 13 amino acids. CDR1 is MDHEN and CDR2 is SYDVKM in the germline V gene. The V and J ends lost 7 bases and 3 bases respectively, with 10 bases between them. CDR3: CASIDSPNQPQHF. CDR3 in DNA: TGTGCCAGCATCGACAGCCCCAATCAGCCCCAGCATTTT.

There are a few counts of this clone. The chain carries TRBV7-3 and TRBJ2-7, with 7 bases aligning to TRBD1. The CDR3 contains 13 residues. The V segment lost 5 bases and the J segment 2 bases; nucleotides outside the gene matches: 3. Germline CDR1 and CDR2: SGHTA and FQGTGA. The DNA for the CDR3 is TGTGCCAGCAGCCAACAGGGGACCTACGAGCAGTACTTC. Protein product: CASSQQGTYEQYF.

CDR3 region: CASSQVIYTGELFF. CDR3 nucleotide sequence: TGTGCCAGCAGCCAAGTAATCTACACCGGGGAGCTGTTTTTT. This chain connects TRBV14 to TRBJ2-2; D remains ambiguous. V dropped 1 base and J dropped 3 bases, with 6 bases sitting between them. This CDR3 is 14 amino acids long. Looked up from germline, CDR1 is SGHDN and CDR2 is FVKESK.

This clone was observed a single time. This chain connects TRBV5-1 to TRBJ1-3; D remains ambiguous. The CDR3 has 14 amino acids. Looked up from germline, CDR1 is SGHRS and CDR2 is YFSETQ. The germline V and J ends were trimmed by 2 bases and 0 bases, with 6 bases remaining between them. CDR3 sequence (DNA): TGCGCCAGCAGCTTACAGACCTCTGGAAACACCATATATTTT. Translated, it gives CASSLQTSGNTIYF.

The chain recombines TRBV18 with TRBJ2-1, with D possibly matching TRBD2 (6 bases). Germline-derived CDR1 and CDR2 are KGHSH and LQKENI. The CDR3 loop spans 15 amino acids. Trimming cost V 3 bases and J 6 bases, with 15 bases left between them. The CDR3 here is CASSPGGRKVNEQFF. CDR3 bases: TGTGCCAGCTCACCCGGGGGACGGAAAGTCAATGAGCAGTTCTTC.

This sequence joins TRBV7-6 and TRBJ1-1, with unresolved D. V was cut by 6 bases and J by 8 bases, with 16 bases left in between. The V gene's germline CDR1 is SGHVS and CDR2 FNYEAQ. The CDR3 totals 13 residues. CDR3 bases: TGTGCCAGCAGTCCCCCGGGAGCAGCAGAAGCTTTCTTT. It translates to CASSPPGAAEAFF. The whole variable domain, remainder taken from reference TRBV7-6 and TRBJ1-1, is GAGVSQSPRYKVTKRGQDVALRCDPISGHVSLYWYRQALGQGPEFLTYFNYEAQQDKSGLPNDRFSAERPEGSISTLTIQRTEQRDSAMYRCASSPPGAAEAFFGQGTRLTVV.

CDR3: CASSLAIDRVLDGYTF. The DNA of the CDR3 is TGTGCCAGCAGCTTAGCGATCGACAGGGTTTTGGATGGCTACACCTTC. The chain combines TRBV7-2 with TRBJ1-2, with 7 bases lining up with TRBD1. This CDR3 region has 16 residues. The V segment lost 0 bases and the J segment 6 bases; nucleotides outside the gene matches: 10. CDR1 is SGHTA and CDR2 is FQGNSA in the germline V gene. Complete variable domain (other parts from reference TRBV7-2 and TRBJ1-2): GAGVSQSPSNKVTEKGKDVELRCDPISGHTALYWYRQSLGQGLEFLIYFQGNSAPDKSGLPSDRFSAERTGGSVSTLTIQRTQQEDSAVYLCASSLAIDRVLDGYTFGSGTRLTVV.

This clone appeared a few times. The V gene is TRBV4-1, the J gene TRBJ2-3; D may be TRBD1 (6 bases). V lost 0 bases and J 7 bases, leaving 20 bases between the germline ends. Looked up from germline, CDR1 is MGHRA and CDR2 is YSYEKL. The CDR3 extends over 17 amino acids. The CDR3 bases are TGCGCCAGCAGCCAAGATGAAGGACAGATAGTCCGATATACGCAGTATTTT. This translates into CASSQDEGQIVRYTQYF.

The count of this clone is one. The rearrangement joins TRBV15 to TRBJ1-1; the D is unclear. This CDR3 spans 13 amino acids. CDR1 and CDR2 from the germline V gene are LNHNV and YYDKDF (reference sequence). V was pared by 2 bases and J by 5 bases, with 9 bases between. The CDR3 sequence is CATSRFGPTEAFF. The CDR3 nucleotides read TGTGCCACCAGCAGATTTGGGCCGACTGAAGCTTTCTTT.

The chain uses TRBV5-1 and TRBJ2-7; 9 bases line up with TRBD1. Germline values: CDR1 SGHRS, CDR2 YFSETQ. V shed 4 bases and J 1 base; nucleotides not matched to a gene: 6. The CDR3 sequence is 15 residues long. Written as DNA, the CDR3 is TGCGCCAGCAGCCGGGGGACAGGGAGGTCCTACGAGCAGTACTTC. It codes for CASSRGTGRSYEQYF. Full variable domain (outside the CDR3, taken from reference TRBV5-1 and TRBJ2-7): KAGVTQTPRYLIKTRGQQVTLSCSPISGHRSVSWYQQTPGQGLQFLFEYFSETQRNKGNFPGRFSGRQFSNSRSEMNVSTLELGDSALYLCASSRGTGRSYEQYFGPGTRLTVT.

This clone has a handful of counts. V and J are TRBV12-3 or TRBV12-4 and TRBJ2-3; tentative D call: TRBD2 (5 bases). V gave up 3 bases and J gave up 1 base, with 5 bases separating them. This CDR3 has 13 amino acids. This CDR3 is CASSLRGTDTQYF. Here the CDR3 DNA reads TGTGCCAGCAGTTTGAGGGGCACAGATACGCAGTATTTT.

In its sample, this clone was seen a few times. The DNA for the CDR3 is TGTGCCAGCTCACCACCCACAAGTGTCTATGGCTACACCTTC. Translation: CASSPPTSVYGYTF. The chain has TRBV18 and TRBJ1-2; D remains ambiguous. The CDR3 is 14 amino acids. CDR1 and CDR2 from the germline V gene are KGHSH and LQKENI. Trimming stripped 0 bases from V and 4 bases from J, with 9 bases between. Filled out from reference TRBV18 and TRBJ1-2, the complete variable domain reads NAGVMQNPRHLVRRRGQEARLRCSPMKGHSHVYWYRQLPEEGLKFMVYLQKENIIDESGMPKERFSAEFPKEGPSILRIQQVVRGDSAAYFCASSPPTSVYGYTFGSGTRLTVV.

This rearrangement joins TRBV27 to TRBJ2-3, with 9 bases matching TRBD2. The germline V gene has CDR1 MNHEY and CDR2 SMNVEV (reference sequence). V trimming: 5 bases; J trimming: 4 bases; junction bases outside the gene matches: 10. This CDR3 contains 16 residues. CDR3 DNA: TGTGCCAGCAGTCCGTTAGCGGGGGTCAGGGCAGATACGCAGTATTTT. This encodes CASSPLAGVRADTQYF.

This clone was counted once. The chain joins TRBV27 to TRBJ2-7, with D maybe TRBD2 (6 bases). Germline values: CDR1 MNHEY, CDR2 SMNVEV (reference sequence). Trimming removed 4 bases at V and 5 bases at J, with 24 bases between. The CDR3 is made up of 17 amino acids. CDR3 bases: TGTGCCAGCAGTTCGCCCCCCGGGCGCGGGGCCGGGGACGAGCAGTACTTC. Translation gives CASSSPPGRGAGDEQYF.

This chain joins TRBV4-2 and TRBJ1-4, with a possible D match to TRBD1 (6 bases). V lost 0 bases, J lost 10 bases, and 18 bases lay in between. Germline V gives CDR1 LGHNA, CDR2 YNFKEQ. The length of the CDR3 is 16 residues. CDR3 sequence: CASSQDRSQGRGKLFF. CDR3 nucleotide sequence: TGTGCCAGCAGCCAAGATAGATCGCAGGGGAGGGGAAAACTGTTTTTT.

The V call is TRBV6-5, the J call TRBJ1-2; D possibly corresponds to TRBD1 (5 bases). The CDR3 has 14 residues. V was shortened by 5 bases and J by 2 bases, with 12 bases between the two germline ends. Germline assignment: CDR1 MNHEY and CDR2 SVGAGI. In DNA form, the CDR3 reads TGTGCCAGCAGTAGGGGTGGCGCGAACTATGGCTACACCTTC. Its protein product is CASSRGGANYGYTF.

The V call is TRBV19, the J call TRBJ1-5; TRBD1 matches 8 bases. This CDR3 spans 17 amino acids. Germline assignment: CDR1 LNHDA and CDR2 SQIVND (reference sequence). Trimming removed 4 bases from V and 1 base from J; junction bases left unmatched: 9. The CDR3: CASSKRQGAYSNQPQHF. CDR3 coding DNA: TGTGCCAGTAGTAAACGGCAGGGGGCTTACAGCAATCAGCCCCAGCATTTT.

This chain connects TRBV3-1 (or the pseudogene TRBV3-2) to TRBJ2-3; D might be TRBD1 (6 bases). Germline CDR1 LGHDT, CDR2 YNNKEL (reference sequence). The CDR3 is 14 amino acids. Trimming cost V 3 bases and J 5 bases, with 12 bases left between them. CDR3 nucleotides: TGTGCCAGCAGCCAGCGAGGGGGTCGAGATACGCAGTATTTT. Its translation: CASSQRGGRDTQYF.

V and J are TRBV4-2 and TRBJ2-3, with a weak D call TRBD2 (6 bases). This CDR3 region has 17 residues. Between the trimmed V and J ends, which lost 1 base and 5 bases, there was a span of 19 bases. From germline, CDR1 is LGHNA and CDR2 YNFKEQ. The CDR3 nucleotides are TGTGCCAGCAGCCAAGTGACGGGAGAGGCGGCGGGAGATACGCAGTATTTT. Its translation is CASSQVTGEAAGDTQYF.

This chain uses TRBV6-5 with TRBJ1-2, with D maybe TRBD1 (5 bases). The CDR3 is 14 amino acids. The V end was cut by 2 bases, the J end by 5 bases, with 12 bases between. Germline V gives CDR1 MNHEY, CDR2 SVGAGI. CDR3 region: CASSYQGLGYGYTF. The CDR3 DNA sequence: TGTGCCAGCAGTTACCAGGGTCTGGGTTATGGCTACACCTTC.

The chain has TRBV19 and TRBJ2-1; perhaps TRBD1 as D (6 bases). The CDR3 contains 18 residues. V was clipped by 5 bases and J by 2 bases, with 22 bases between them. Per germline, CDR1 LNHDA and CDR2 SQIVND (reference sequence). This CDR3 is CASSPPPRTNRAYNEQFF. The CDR3 nucleotides are TGTGCCAGTAGTCCCCCCCCCAGAACAAACAGGGCCTACAATGAGCAGTTCTTC. The full variable domain, its missing parts supplied by reference TRBV19 and TRBJ2-1, is DGGITQSPKYLFRKEGQNVTLSCEQNLNHDAMYWYRQDPGQGLRLIYYSQIVNDFQKGDIAEGYSVSREKKESFPLTVTSAQKNPTAFYLCASSPPPRTNRAYNEQFFGPGTRLTVL.